This is a list of T cell receptor beta chains from one sample in a study of Ad26.COV2.S vaccination and SARS-CoV-2 variants. Profiling relied on immunoSEQ multiplex PCR, and the TCRdb table lists in-frame clones only, not all of them. Counted here are more than 300,000 clones, 85% to 90% occurring once; the ten biggest clones make up approximately 4.5%. The source material was peripheral blood, sampled in a trial of Ad26.COV2.S vaccine versus placebo. Receptors originate from a person between 18 and 60 years old who received the Ad26.COV2.S COVID-19 vaccine or a placebo. CDR3s include the opening cysteine and the closing phenylalanine or tryptophan. The order of the fields is CDR3 DNA, CDR3 protein, J gene, D gene, clone size, V gene. The D gene is left open where the match is weak. Clone size appears in some rows only: once, few, many, or a class for an expanded clone.

TGTGCCAGCAGTTACGCTAGCTCCTATAATTCACCCCTCCACTTT,CASSYASSYNSPLHF,TRBJ1-6,.,.,TRBV6-5
TGTGCCAGCAGCTTTAGACGGGTCACAGATACGCAGTATTTT,CASSFRRVTDTQYF,TRBJ2-3,.,.,TRBV7-6
TGTGCCATCAGCCGGGACAGTTCTATCGTCGAGCAGTACTTC,CAISRDSSIVEQYF,TRBJ2-7,TRBD1,.,TRBV10-3
TGCGCCAGCAGCTTGGGTGTTGCCAGACTCTACGAGCAGTACTTC,CASSLGVARLYEQYF,TRBJ2-7,.,.,TRBV5-1
TGTGCCAGCAGCTCCTTCACTAGCGGGAGGGCAGATGAGCAGTTCTTC,CASSSFTSGRADEQFF,TRBJ2-1,TRBD2,.,TRBV11-3
TGTGCCAGCAGTTCCGCCCCGGCAGGACAGGGGGCATTCGAGCAGTACTTC,CASSSAPAGQGAFEQYF,TRBJ2-7,TRBD1,.,TRBV28
TGTGCCAGCAGCTGGAAATCCGGGACAGACGACCGTTCCGGGGAGCTGTTTTTT,CASSWKSGTDDRSGELFF,TRBJ2-2,TRBD1,.,TRBV11-3
TGTGCCAGTAGTACCCATAGCGGGAGCAGTGTCGAGCAGTACTTC,CASSTHSGSSVEQYF,TRBJ2-7,TRBD2,.,TRBV19
TGCAGCGTTGAAGGGCCTTCGTGGGGACTTTTACACACTGAAGCTTTCTTT,CSVEGPSWGLLHTEAFF,TRBJ1-1,.,.,TRBV29-1
TGTGCCAGCAGCCCTACGGCCTACAGGGGGCAGGAAGAGACCCAGTACTTC,CASSPTAYRGQEETQYF,TRBJ2-5,TRBD1,.,TRBV28
TGTGCCAGCAGTTACTCCCGACAGGGGGACACTGAAGCTTTCTTT,CASSYSRQGDTEAFF,TRBJ1-1,TRBD1,.,TRBV6-5
TGTGCCAGCAGCAAGTGGACAGGGGGGACACAAGAGACCCAGTACTTC,CASSKWTGGTQETQYF,TRBJ2-5,TRBD1,.,TRBV9
TGTGCCAGCAGTTTAACCAGACAGGGCGGTGAGCAGTTCTTC,CASSLTRQGGEQFF,TRBJ2-1,TRBD1,.,TRBV6-6
TGTGCCAGCAGCTTTCAGGGGGCGAAGAACACTGAAGCTTTCTTT,CASSFQGAKNTEAFF,TRBJ1-1,TRBD1,.,TRBV5-4
TGTGCCTGGACAAGGAAAGGCGGCTACGAGCAGTACTTC,CAWTRKGGYEQYF,TRBJ2-7,.,.,TRBV30
TGTGCCAGCAGTTTATCCCCGGGACAGGGGGACTACGAGCAGTACTTC,CASSLSPGQGDYEQYF,TRBJ2-7,TRBD1,.,TRBV28
TGTGCCAGTAGTCTCTCGGGAGGCGGAGAGCAGTACTTC,CASSLSGGGEQYF,TRBJ2-7,TRBD2,.,TRBV19
TGTGCCAGCAGCCTGACGACGGGATCACCCCTCCACTTT,CASSLTTGSPLHF,TRBJ1-6,.,.,TRBV14
TGTGCCAGCAGCATCATGAACACTGAAGCTTTCTTT,CASSIMNTEAFF,TRBJ1-1,.,once,TRBV11-2
TGTGCCAGCAGTTTTAGGGGGGCTAGCAGTAATGAGCAGTTCTTC,CASSFRGASSNEQFF,TRBJ2-1,.,.,TRBV28
TGTGCCAGCACGTCCCTACAGGGGGCGTCTGAGCAGTACTTC,CASTSLQGASEQYF,TRBJ2-7,TRBD1,.,TRBV27
TGTGCCAGCAGTCCCGGGGACTTGGAGCAGTTCTTC,CASSPGDLEQFF,TRBJ2-1,.,.,TRBV12-3/TRBV12-4
TGTGCCAGCAGCCCAGACGGCGGAAGCAATGAGCAGTTCTTC,CASSPDGGSNEQFF,TRBJ2-1,.,.,TRBV7-2
TGTGCCAGCAGCTTAGGCCGGGTGGGCTACAATGAGCAGTTCTTC,CASSLGRVGYNEQFF,TRBJ2-1,.,.,TRBV7-9
TGTGCCAGCTCACAATTCCTGACAGCAACTAATGAAAAACTGTTTTTT,CASSQFLTATNEKLFF,TRBJ1-4,.,.,TRBV18
TGTGCCACCAGCGTCCGTCAGGGCGGTGGAGAGACCCAGTACTTC,CATSVRQGGGETQYF,TRBJ2-5,.,few,TRBV15
TGTGCCAGCAGCCAAGCACTAGCGACTTACAATGAGCAGTTCTTC,CASSQALATYNEQFF,TRBJ2-1,TRBD2,.,TRBV14
TGTGCCAGCAGTGAAGTGATAAATGGCTACACCTTC,CASSEVINGYTF,TRBJ1-2,.,.,TRBV6-1
TGTGCCAGCAGCTTGGCCGGGACAGGCTCCTACGAGCAGTACTTC,CASSLAGTGSYEQYF,TRBJ2-7,TRBD1,.,TRBV5-4
TGTGCCAGTTCGCCCCGGTTTTACCTCTCGACAGACAACTATGGCTACACCTTC,CASSPRFYLSTDNYGYTF,TRBJ1-2,.,.,TRBV19
TGTGCCAGCAGTGAACAGGGGGCTAATGAAAAACTGTTTTTT,CASSEQGANEKLFF,TRBJ1-4,TRBD1,.,TRBV6-1
TGTGCCAGCACAACTCAGGGGGTCGATGAGCAGTTCTTC,CASTTQGVDEQFF,TRBJ2-1,TRBD1,.,TRBV11-2